Listed here are 10 T cell receptor beta chains from one sample, sequenced in a study of OX40 agonist ivuxolimab in advanced cancers. Libraries were prepared by immunoSEQ multiplex PCR; TCRdb keeps only in-frame clonotypes and omits some of them. The sample lists some 80,000 clones, approximately 88% occurring once. Sequencing used CD4+ or CD8+ T cells sorted from blood, obtained in a trial of the OX40 agonist ivuxolimab. These TCRs come from an adult with an advanced solid tumor such as melanoma, head and neck, liver or kidney cancer.

The chain carries TRBV7-8 and TRBJ2-7, with TRBD2 matching over 7 bases. The CDR3 consists of 16 residues. Per germline, CDR1 SGHVS and CDR2 FQNEAQ. Trimming cost V 1 base and J 2 bases; bases outside gene matches: 8. This CDR3 is CASSLEALAPTYEQYF. CDR3 nucleotide sequence: TGTGCCAGCAGCTTAGAAGCACTAGCGCCTACCTACGAGCAGTACTTC.

The rearrangement links TRBV28 to TRBJ1-6, with unresolved D. CDR1 MDHEN and CDR2 SYDVKM come from the germline V gene. The CDR3 is 16 amino acids. Trimming took 4 bases from V and 2 from J, leaving 12 bases between them. The CDR3 sequence is CASSSGEGTYNSPLHF. Written as DNA, the CDR3 is TGTGCCAGCAGTTCGGGAGAAGGAACCTATAATTCACCCCTCCACTTT.

This rearrangement joins TRBV27 to TRBJ1-1, with a weak D call TRBD1 (5 bases). Trimming pared 5 bases from V and 5 bases from J, leaving 15 bases between. CDR1 MNHEY and CDR2 SMNVEV come from the germline V gene (reference sequence). This CDR3 has 14 residues. The CDR3 DNA is TGTGCCAGCAGTCCGACAGTAGTCCGAACTGAAGCTTTCTTT. Its translation: CASSPTVVRTEAFF.

V is TRBV5-1 and J is TRBJ2-3; 7 bases map to TRBD1. Germline CDR1 reads SGHRS; CDR2 reads YFSETQ. The ends lost 4 bases at V and 6 bases at J; junction bases unmatched: 2. This CDR3 has 12 amino acids. CDR3 loop: CASSPQGDTQYF. The CDR3 DNA follows: TGCGCCAGCAGCCCACAGGGGGATACGCAGTATTTT.

The rearrangement uses TRBV29-1 and TRBJ2-7; D tentatively fits TRBD1 or TRBD2 (5 bases each). The length of the CDR3 is 12 residues. Germline CDR1 reads SQVTM; CDR2 reads ANQGSEA. The ends were cut back, 4 bases at V and 0 bases at J, with 7 bases in the middle. CDR3: CSVGGSSYEQYF. CDR3 in DNA: TGCAGCGTTGGGGGGAGCTCCTACGAGCAGTACTTC.

This clone was recorded once. The chain links TRBV10-3 to TRBJ2-1, with D perhaps given as TRBD1 or TRBD2 (5 bases each). The CDR3 runs 15 residues. The germline V gene encodes CDR1 ENHRY and CDR2 SYGVKD. With 1 base removed from V and 11 bases from J, the gap between germline ends came to 18 bases. CDR3 in DNA: TGTGCCATCAGTGAGTGGGACGCCTATACAATGAAGCAGTTCTTC. It is translated as CAISEWDAYTMKQFF.

This clone came up a few times. V gene TRBV9 combines with J gene TRBJ1-4; D is uncertain. Germline values: CDR1 SGDLS, CDR2 YYNGEE. Trimming removed 0 bases at V and 6 bases at J, with 9 bases between. The CDR3 has 14 amino acids. CDR3 in DNA: TGTGCCAGCAGCGTAGGCCCGACGGATGAAAAACTGTTTTTT. Translated: CASSVGPTDEKLFF.

The chain combines TRBV19 with TRBJ2-6; D is possibly TRBD2 (5 bases). Germline-derived CDR1 and CDR2 are LNHDA and SQIVND (reference sequence). The CDR3 covers 16 residues. Between the trimmed V and J ends, which lost 3 bases and 2 bases, there was a span of 11 bases. This CDR3 reads CASSIRGQPGANVLTF. CDR3 coding DNA: TGTGCCAGTAGTATCCGAGGGCAGCCTGGGGCCAACGTCCTGACTTTC. Supplemented by reference TRBV19 and TRBJ2-6, the full variable domain reads DGGITQSPKYLFRKEGQNVTLSCEQNLNHDAMYWYRQDPGQGLRLIYYSQIVNDFQKGDIAEGYSVSREKKESFPLTVTSAQKNPTAFYLCASSIRGQPGANVLTFGAGSRLTVL.

V and J are TRBV9 and TRBJ1-1; D unclear. CDR1 is SGDLS and CDR2 is YYNGEE in the germline V gene. V was trimmed by 1 base and J by 1 base, leaving 5 bases between them. The CDR3 is made up of 13 amino acids. CDR3 residues: CASSVRANTEAFF. CDR3 DNA: TGTGCCAGCAGCGTACGAGCGAACACTGAAGCTTTCTTT.

The J gene is TRBJ1-1, the V gene TRBV6-6; D remains unclear. The CDR3 runs to 13 residues. Per germline, CDR1 MNHNY and CDR2 SVGAGI (reference sequence). Trimming removed 2 bases at V and 0 bases at J, with 4 bases between. The chain's CDR3 is CASSYTMNTEAFF. CDR3 in DNA: TGTGCCAGCAGTTACACCATGAACACTGAAGCTTTCTTT.